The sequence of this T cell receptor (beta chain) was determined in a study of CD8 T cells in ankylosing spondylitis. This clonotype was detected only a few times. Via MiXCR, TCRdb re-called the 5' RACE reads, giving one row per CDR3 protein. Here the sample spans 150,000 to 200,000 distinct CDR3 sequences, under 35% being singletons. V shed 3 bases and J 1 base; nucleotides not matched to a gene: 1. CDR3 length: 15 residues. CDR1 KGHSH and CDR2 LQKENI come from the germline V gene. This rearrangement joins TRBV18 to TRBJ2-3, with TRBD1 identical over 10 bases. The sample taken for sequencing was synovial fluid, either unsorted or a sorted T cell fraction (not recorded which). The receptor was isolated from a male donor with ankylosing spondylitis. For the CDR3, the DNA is TGTGCCAGCTCACCCGGGACAGGGGGCACAGATACGCAGTATTTT. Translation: CASSPGTGGTDTQYF. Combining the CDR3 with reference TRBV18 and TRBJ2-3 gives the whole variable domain NAGVMQNPRHLVRRRGQEARLRCSPMKGHSHVYWYRQLPEEGLKFMVYLQKENIIDESGMPKERFSAEFPKEGPSILRIQQVVRGDSAAYFCASSPGTGGTDTQYFGPGTRLTVL.